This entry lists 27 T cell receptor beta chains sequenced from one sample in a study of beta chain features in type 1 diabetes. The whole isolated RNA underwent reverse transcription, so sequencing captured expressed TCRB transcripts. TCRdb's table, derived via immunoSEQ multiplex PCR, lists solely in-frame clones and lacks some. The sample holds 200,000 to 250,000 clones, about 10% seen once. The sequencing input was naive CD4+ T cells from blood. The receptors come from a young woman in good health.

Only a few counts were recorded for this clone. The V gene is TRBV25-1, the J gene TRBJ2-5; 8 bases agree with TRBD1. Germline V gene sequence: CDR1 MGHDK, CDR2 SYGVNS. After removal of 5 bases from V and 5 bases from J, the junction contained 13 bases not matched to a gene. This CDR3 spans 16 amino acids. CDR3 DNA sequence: TGTGCCAGCAGTCAGCCCGGGGACAGGATAAGGGAGACCCAGTACTTC. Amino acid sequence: CASSQPGDRIRETQYF.

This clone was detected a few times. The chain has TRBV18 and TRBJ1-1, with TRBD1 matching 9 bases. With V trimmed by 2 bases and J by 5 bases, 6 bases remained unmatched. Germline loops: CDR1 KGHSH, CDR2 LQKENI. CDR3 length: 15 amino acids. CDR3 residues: CASSPTQGAGTEAFF. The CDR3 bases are TGTGCCAGCTCACCAACACAGGGGGCAGGGACTGAAGCTTTCTTT.

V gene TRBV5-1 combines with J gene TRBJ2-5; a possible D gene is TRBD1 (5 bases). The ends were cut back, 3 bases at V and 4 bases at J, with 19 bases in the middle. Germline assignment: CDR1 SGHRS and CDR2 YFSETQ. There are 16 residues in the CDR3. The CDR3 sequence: CASSYQGARDGETQYF. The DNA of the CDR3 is TGCGCCAGCAGCTACCAGGGCGCCCGAGACGGAGAGACCCAGTACTTC.

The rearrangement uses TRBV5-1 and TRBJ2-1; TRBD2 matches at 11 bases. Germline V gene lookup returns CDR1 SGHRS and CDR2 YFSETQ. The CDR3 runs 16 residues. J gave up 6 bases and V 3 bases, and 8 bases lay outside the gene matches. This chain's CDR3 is CASSSLTGTSGNEQFF. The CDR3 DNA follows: TGCGCCAGCAGCTCCCTTACCGGGACTAGCGGCAATGAGCAGTTCTTC.

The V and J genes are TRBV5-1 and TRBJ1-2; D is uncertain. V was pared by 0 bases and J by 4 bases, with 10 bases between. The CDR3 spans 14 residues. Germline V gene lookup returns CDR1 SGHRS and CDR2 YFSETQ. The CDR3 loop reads CASSLAAGIYGYTF. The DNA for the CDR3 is TGCGCCAGCAGCTTGGCCGCAGGAATCTATGGCTACACCTTC.

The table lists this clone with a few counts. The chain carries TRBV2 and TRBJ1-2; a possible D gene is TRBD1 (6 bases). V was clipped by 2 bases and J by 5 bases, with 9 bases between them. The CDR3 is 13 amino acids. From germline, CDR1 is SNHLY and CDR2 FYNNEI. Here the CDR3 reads CASSERDKYGYTF. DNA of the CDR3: TGTGCCAGCAGTGAACGGGACAAGTATGGCTACACCTTC.

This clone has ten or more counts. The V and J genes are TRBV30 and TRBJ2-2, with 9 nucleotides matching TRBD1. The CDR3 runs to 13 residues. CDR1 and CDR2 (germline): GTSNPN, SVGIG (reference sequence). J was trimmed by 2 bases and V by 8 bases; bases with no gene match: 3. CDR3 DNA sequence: TGTGCCCTGGACAGGGGTAACACCGGGGAGCTGTTTTTT. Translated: CALDRGNTGELFF. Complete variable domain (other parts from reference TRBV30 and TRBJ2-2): SQTIHQWPATLVQPVGSPLSLECTVEGTSNPNLYWYRQAAGRGLQLLFYSVGIGQISSEVPQNLSASRPQDRQFILSSKKLLLSDSGFYLCALDRGNTGELFFGEGSRLTVL.

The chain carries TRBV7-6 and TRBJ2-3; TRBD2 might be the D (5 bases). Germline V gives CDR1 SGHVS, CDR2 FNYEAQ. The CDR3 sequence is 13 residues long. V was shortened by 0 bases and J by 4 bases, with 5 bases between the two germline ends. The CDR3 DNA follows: TGTGCCAGCAGCTTAGCGGAGGCAGATACGCAGTATTTT. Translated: CASSLAEADTQYF.

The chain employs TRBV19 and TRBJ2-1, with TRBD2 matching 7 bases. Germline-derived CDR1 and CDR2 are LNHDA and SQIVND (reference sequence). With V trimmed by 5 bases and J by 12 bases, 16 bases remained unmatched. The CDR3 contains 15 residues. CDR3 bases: TGTGCCAGTAGTCCCACGAAGACTAGCTCGGTCGGGCAGTTCTTC. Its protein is CASSPTKTSSVGQFF.

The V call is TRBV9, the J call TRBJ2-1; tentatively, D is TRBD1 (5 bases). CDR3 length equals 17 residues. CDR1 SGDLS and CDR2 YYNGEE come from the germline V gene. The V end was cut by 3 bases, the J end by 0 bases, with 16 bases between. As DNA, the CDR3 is TGTGCCAGCAGCGGAAAACAGGCCAAGAGCTCCTACAATGAGCAGTTCTTC. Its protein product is CASSGKQAKSSYNEQFF.

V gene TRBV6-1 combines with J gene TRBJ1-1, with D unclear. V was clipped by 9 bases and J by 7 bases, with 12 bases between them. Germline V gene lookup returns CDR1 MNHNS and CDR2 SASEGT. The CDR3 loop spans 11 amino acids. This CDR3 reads CASIRVHEAFF. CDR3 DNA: TGTGCCAGTATCCGGGTACATGAAGCTTTCTTT.

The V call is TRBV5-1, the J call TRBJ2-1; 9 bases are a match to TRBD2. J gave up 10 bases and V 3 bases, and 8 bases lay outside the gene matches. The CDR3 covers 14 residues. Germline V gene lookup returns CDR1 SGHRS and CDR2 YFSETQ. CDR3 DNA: TGCGCCAGCAGCTCCTCTAGCGGGGAGGAGGAGCAGTTCTTC. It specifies CASSSSSGEEEQFF.

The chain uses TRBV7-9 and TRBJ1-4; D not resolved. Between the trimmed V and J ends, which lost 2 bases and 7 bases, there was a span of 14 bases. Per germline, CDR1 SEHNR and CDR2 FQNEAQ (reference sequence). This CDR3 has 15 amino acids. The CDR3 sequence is CASSLSPFASEKLFF. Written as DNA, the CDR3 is TGTGCCAGCAGCTTATCACCCTTCGCGAGTGAAAAACTGTTTTTT. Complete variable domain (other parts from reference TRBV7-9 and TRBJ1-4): DTGVSQNPRHKITKRGQNVTFRCDPISEHNRLYWYRQTLGQGPEFLTYFQNEAQLEKSRLLSDRFSAERPKGSFSTLEIQRTEQGDSAMYLCASSLSPFASEKLFFGSGTQLSVL.

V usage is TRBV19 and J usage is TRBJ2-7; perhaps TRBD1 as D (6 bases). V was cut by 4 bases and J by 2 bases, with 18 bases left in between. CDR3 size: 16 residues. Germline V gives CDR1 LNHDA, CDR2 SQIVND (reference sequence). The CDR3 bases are TGTGCCAGTAGTACCCTTTACCCACAGGGACCCTACGAGCAGTACTTC. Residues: CASSTLYPQGPYEQYF.

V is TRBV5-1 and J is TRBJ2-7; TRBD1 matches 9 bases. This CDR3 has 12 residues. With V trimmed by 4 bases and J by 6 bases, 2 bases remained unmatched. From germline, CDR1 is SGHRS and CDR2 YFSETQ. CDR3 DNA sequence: TGCGCCAGCAGCCAGACAGGGGGCGAGCAGTACTTC. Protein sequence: CASSQTGGEQYF.

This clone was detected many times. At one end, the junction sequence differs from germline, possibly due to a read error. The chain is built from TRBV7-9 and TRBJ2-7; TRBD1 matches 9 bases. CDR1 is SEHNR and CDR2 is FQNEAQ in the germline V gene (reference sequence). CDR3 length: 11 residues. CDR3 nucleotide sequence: TGTGCCAGCAGATCCCGGACAGGGGCGGTCTTC. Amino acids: CASRSRTGAVF.

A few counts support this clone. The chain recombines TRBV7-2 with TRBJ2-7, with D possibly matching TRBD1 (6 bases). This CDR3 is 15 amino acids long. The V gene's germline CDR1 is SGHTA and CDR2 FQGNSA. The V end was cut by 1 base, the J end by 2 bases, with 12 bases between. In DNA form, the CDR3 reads TGTGCCAGCAGCTTAGTAACAGGGTCTACCTACGAGCAGTACTTC. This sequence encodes CASSLVTGSTYEQYF.

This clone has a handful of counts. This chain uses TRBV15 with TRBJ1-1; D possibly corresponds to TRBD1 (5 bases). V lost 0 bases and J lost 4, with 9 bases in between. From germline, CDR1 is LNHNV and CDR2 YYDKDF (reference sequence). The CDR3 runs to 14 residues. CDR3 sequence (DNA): TGTGCCACCAGCAGAGATATGCAGGGCACTGAAGCTTTCTTT. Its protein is CATSRDMQGTEAFF.

Written as DNA, the CDR3 is TGTGCCATCAGGGACAAGGGCTACGAGCAGTACTTC. Encoded protein: CAIRDKGYEQYF. This chain links TRBV10-3 with TRBJ2-7, with D possibly TRBD1 on 5 matching bases. CDR3 length equals 12 residues. CDR1 is ENHRY and CDR2 is SYGVKD in the germline V gene. V lost 6 bases and J lost 3, with 9 bases in between.

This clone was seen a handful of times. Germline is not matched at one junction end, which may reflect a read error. CDR3 in DNA: TGTGCTAGCAGCTTAGGAGAGTTAGGGACAGGGGCCCACGAGCAGTACTTC. Translating gives CASSLGELGTGAHEQYF. The V gene is TRBV7-7, the J gene TRBJ2-7; 10 bases map to TRBD1. Germline CDR1 is SSHAT and CDR2 is FNYEAQ (reference sequence). This CDR3 spans 17 amino acids. The whole variable domain, remainder taken from reference TRBV7-7 and TRBJ2-7, is GAGVSQSPRYKVTKRGQDVTLRCDPISSHATLYWYQQALGQGPEFLTYFNYEAQPDKSGLPSDRFSAERPEGSISTLTIQRTEQRDSAMYRCASSLGELGTGAHEQYFGPGTRLTVT.

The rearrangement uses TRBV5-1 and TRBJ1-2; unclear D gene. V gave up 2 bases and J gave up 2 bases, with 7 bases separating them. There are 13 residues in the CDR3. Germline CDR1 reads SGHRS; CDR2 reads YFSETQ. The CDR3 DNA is TGCGCCAGCAGCTTCCGGGAGAACTATGGCTACACCTTC. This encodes CASSFRENYGYTF.

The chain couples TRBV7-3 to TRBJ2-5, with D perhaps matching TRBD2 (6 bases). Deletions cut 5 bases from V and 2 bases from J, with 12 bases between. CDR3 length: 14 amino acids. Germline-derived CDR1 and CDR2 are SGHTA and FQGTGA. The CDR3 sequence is CASSPGTGQETQYF. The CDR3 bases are TGTGCCAGCAGCCCCGGGACTGGACAAGAGACCCAGTACTTC.

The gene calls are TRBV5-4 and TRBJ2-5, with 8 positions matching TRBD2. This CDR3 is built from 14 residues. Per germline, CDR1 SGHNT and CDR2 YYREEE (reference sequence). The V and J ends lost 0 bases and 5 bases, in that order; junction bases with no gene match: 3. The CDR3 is CASSLEREWETQYF. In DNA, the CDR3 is TGTGCCAGCAGCTTGGAGCGGGAGTGGGAGACCCAGTACTTC. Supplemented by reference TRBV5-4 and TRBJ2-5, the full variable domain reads ETGVTQSPTHLIKTRGQQVTLRCSSQSGHNTVSWYQQALGQGPQFIFQYYREEENGRGNFPPRFSGLQFPNYSSELNVNALELDDSALYLCASSLEREWETQYFGPGTRLLVL.

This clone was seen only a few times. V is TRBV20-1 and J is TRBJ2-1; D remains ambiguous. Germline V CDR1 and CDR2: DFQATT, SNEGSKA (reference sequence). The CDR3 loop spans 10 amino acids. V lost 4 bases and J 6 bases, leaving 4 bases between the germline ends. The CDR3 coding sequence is TGCAGTGCTATTCGCAATGAGCAGTTCTTC. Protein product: CSAIRNEQFF.

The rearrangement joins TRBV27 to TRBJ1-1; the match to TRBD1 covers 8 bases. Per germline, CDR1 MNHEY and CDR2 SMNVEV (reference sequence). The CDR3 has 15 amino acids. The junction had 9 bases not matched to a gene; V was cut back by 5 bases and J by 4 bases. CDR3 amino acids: CASSQRTGGSTEAFF. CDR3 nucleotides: TGTGCCAGCAGTCAACGAACAGGGGGTTCCACTGAAGCTTTCTTT.

The CDR3 DNA sequence: TGTGCCAGCAGCAAAGACCCGCGCGGGAATGAGCAGTTCTTC. This sequence encodes CASSKDPRGNEQFF. V usage is TRBV6-4 and J usage is TRBJ2-1; possible D gene TRBD2, 5 bases. V lost 6 bases, J lost 7 bases, and 16 bases lay in between. Germline CDR1 MRHNA, CDR2 SNTAGT. This CDR3 has 14 amino acids.

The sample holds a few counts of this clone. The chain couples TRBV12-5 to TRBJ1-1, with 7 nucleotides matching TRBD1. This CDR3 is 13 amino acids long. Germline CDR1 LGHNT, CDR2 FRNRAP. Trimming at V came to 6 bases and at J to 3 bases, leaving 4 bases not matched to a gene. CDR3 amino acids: CASGPTGYTEAFF. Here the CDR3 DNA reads TGTGCTAGTGGCCCGACAGGGTACACTGAAGCTTTCTTT. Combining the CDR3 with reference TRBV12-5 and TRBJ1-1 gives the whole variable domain DARVTQTPRHKVTEMGQEVTMRCQPILGHNTVFWYRQTMMQGLELLAYFRNRAPLDDSGMPKDRFSAEMPDATLATLKIQPSEPRDSAVYFCASGPTGYTEAFFGQGTRLTVV.